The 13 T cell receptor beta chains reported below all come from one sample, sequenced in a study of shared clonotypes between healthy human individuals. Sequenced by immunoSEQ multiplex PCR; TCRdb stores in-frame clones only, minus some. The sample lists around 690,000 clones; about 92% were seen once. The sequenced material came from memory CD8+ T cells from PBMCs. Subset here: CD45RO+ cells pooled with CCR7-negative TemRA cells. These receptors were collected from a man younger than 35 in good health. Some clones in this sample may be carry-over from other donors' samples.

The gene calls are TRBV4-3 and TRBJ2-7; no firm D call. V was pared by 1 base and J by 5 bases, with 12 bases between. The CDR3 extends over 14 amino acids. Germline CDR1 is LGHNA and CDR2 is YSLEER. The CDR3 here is CASSQVRVRDEQYF. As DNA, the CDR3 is TGCGCCAGCAGCCAAGTTCGCGTCAGAGACGAGCAGTACTTC.

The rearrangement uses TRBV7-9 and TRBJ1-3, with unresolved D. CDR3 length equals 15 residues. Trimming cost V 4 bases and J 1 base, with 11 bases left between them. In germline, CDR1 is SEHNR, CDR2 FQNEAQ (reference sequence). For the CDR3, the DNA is TGTGCCAGCAGCTCCGCACCCGGGTCTGGAAACACCATATATTTT. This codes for CASSSAPGSGNTIYF. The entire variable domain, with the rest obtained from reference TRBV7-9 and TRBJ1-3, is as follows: DTGVSQNPRHKITKRGQNVTFRCDPISEHNRLYWYRQTLGQGPEFLTYFQNEAQLEKSRLLSDRFSAERPKGSFSTLEIQRTEQGDSAMYLCASSSAPGSGNTIYFGEGSWLTVV.

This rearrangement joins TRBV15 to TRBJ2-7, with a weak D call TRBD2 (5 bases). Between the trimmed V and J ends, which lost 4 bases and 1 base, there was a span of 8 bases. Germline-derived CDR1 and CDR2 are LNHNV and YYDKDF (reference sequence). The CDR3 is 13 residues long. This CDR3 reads CATSKRESYEQYF. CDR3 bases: TGTGCCACCAGCAAGAGGGAATCCTACGAGCAGTACTTC.

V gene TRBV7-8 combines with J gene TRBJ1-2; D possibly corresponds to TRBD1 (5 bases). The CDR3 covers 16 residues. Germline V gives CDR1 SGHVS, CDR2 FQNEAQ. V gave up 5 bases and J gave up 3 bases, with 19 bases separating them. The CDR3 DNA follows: TGTGCCAGCAGCCTACGTGGGGACCCTCTAGACTATGGCTACACCTTC. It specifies CASSLRGDPLDYGYTF. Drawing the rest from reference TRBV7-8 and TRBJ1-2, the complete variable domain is GAGVSQSPRYKVAKRGQDVALRCDPISGHVSLFWYQQALGQGPEFLTYFQNEAQLDKSGLPSDRFFAERPEGSVSTLKIQRTQQEDSAVYLCASSLRGDPLDYGYTFGSGTRLTVV.

The CDR3 nucleotides are TGTGCCAGCAGTTTAGCCAGGGGCGGATGGCAGGAAGCTTTCTTT. Its protein product is CASSLARGGWQEAFF. The J gene is TRBJ1-1, the V gene TRBV27; tentatively, D is TRBD1 (6 bases). The germline V gene has CDR1 MNHEY and CDR2 SMNVEV (reference sequence). This CDR3 is built from 15 residues. V was trimmed by 2 bases and J by 8 bases, leaving 18 bases between them.

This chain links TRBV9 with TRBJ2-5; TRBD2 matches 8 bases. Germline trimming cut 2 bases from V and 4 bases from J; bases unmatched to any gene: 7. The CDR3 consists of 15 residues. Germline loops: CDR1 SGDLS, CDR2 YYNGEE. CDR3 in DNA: TGTGCCAGCAGCGTCAATGCGGGAGGAGTAGAGACCCAGTACTTC. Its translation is CASSVNAGGVETQYF.

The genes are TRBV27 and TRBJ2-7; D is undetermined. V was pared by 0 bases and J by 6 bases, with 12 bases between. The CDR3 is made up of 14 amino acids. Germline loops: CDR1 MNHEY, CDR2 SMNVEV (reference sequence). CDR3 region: CASSLSRRSSEQYF. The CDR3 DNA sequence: TGTGCCAGCAGTTTATCGCGGCGCAGTAGCGAGCAGTACTTC.

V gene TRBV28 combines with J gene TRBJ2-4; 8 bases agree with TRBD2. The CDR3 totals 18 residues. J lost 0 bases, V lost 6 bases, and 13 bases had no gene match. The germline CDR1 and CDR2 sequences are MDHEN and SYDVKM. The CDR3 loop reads CASSPLAGLLLAKNIQYF. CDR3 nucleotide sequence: TGTGCCAGCAGCCCTCTAGCGGGCCTCCTTCTAGCCAAAAACATTCAGTACTTC.

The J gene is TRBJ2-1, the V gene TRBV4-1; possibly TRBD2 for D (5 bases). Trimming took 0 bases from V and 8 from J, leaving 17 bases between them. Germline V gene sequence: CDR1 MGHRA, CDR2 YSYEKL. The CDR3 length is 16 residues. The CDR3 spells CASSQDQRRGIDEQFF. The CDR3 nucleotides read TGCGCCAGCAGCCAAGACCAGCGACGAGGGATTGATGAGCAGTTCTTC.

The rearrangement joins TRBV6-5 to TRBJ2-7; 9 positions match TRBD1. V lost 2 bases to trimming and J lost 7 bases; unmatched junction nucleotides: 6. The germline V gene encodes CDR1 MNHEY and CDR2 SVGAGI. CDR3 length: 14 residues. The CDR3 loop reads CASSYPGQGSEQYF. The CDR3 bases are TGTGCCAGCAGTTACCCGGGACAGGGCAGTGAGCAGTACTTC.

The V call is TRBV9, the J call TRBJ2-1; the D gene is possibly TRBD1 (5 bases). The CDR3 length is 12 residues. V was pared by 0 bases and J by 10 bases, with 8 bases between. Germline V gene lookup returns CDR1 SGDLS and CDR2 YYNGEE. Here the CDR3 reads CASSVEGYEQFF. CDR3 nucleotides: TGTGCCAGCAGCGTAGAGGGGTACGAGCAGTTCTTC.

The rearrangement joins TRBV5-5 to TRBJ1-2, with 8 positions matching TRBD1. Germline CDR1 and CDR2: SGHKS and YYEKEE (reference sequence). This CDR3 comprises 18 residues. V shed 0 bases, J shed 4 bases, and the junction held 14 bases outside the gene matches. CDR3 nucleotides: TGTGCCAGCAGCTTGGTGACAGGGGCGGTTGGGATGTCCTATGGCTACACCTTC. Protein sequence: CASSLVTGAVGMSYGYTF.

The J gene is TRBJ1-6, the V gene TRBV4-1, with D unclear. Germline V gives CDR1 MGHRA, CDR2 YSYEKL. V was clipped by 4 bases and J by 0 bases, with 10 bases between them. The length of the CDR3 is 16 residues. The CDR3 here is CASSPGSRSYNSPLHF. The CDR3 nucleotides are TGCGCCAGCAGCCCAGGCTCTCGCTCCTATAATTCACCCCTCCACTTT.